The following is a T cell receptor (beta chain) sequence with its context. Its specificity is not known. V shed 3 bases, J shed 2 bases, and the junction held 11 bases outside the gene matches. In germline, CDR1 is SGHVS, CDR2 FQNEAQ. This CDR3 contains 17 residues. The entry originates in a study of T cell clones after liver transplantation. Study-wide results and limits: Small, mixed patient groups and varying post-transplant times limit these conclusions. Donor-reactive sequences fell more than third party-reactive ones, suggesting partial deletion.

Only in-frame clones appear in the TCRdb table, and some are missing; sequencing was by immunoSEQ multiplex PCR. The sample includes about 21,000 clones, under 95% of them seen just once. This chain connects TRBV7-8 to TRBJ2-7; 9 nucleotides match TRBD1. The TCR originated in a human patient who received a liver transplant. Some T cells may possibly be graft donor cells. Sample: CD8+ T cells from blood, taken less than 27 months after liver transplant. CDR3 nucleotide sequence: TGTGCCAGCAGCTTTAATGTTCCCGGGACAGGGACCTACGAGCAGTACTTC. Translation gives CASSFNVPGTGTYEQYF.